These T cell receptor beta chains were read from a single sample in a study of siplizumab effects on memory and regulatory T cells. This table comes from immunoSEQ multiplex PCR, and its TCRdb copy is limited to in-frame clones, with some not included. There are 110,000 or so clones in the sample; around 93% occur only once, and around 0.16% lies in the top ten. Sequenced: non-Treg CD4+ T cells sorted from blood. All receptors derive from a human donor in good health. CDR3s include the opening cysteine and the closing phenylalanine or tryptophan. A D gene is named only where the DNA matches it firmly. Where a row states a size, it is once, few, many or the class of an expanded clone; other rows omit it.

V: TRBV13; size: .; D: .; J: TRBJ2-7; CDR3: CASSFTGSSYEQYF; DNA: TGTGCCAGCAGCTTCACAGGGAGCTCCTACGAGCAGTACTTC
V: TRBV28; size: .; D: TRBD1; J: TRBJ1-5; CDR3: CASSSLLVWDRVSSQPQHF; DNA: TGTGCCAGCAGTTCCCTTTTGGTCTGGGACAGGGTTTCAAGTCAGCCCCAGCATTTT
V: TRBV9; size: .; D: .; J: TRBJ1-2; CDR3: CASSADGDGYTF; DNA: TGTGCCAGCAGCGCGGACGGTGATGGCTACACCTTC
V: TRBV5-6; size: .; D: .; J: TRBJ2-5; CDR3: CASSFLQQKETQYF; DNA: TGTGCCAGCAGCTTTCTCCAGCAAAAAGAGACCCAGTACTTC
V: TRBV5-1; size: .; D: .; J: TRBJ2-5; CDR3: CASSLGAVQETQYF; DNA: TGCGCCAGCAGCTTGGGGGCGGTACAAGAGACCCAGTACTTC
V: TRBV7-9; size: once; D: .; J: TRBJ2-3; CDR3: CASSPWGGQDTQYF; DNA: TGTGCCAGCAGCCCATGGGGGGGGCAAGATACGCAGTATTTT
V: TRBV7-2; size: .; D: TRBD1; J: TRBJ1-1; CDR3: CASSSLGTGPTEAFF; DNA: TGTGCCAGCAGCTCCCTCGGGACAGGGCCCACTGAAGCTTTCTTT
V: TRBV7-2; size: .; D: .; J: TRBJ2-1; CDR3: CASFSGLLSYNEQFF; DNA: TGTGCCAGCTTCTCGGGACTCCTCTCCTACAATGAGCAGTTCTTC
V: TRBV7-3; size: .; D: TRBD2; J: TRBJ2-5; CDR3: CASSQGLAETQYF; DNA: TGTGCCAGCAGCCAGGGACTAGCAGAGACCCAGTACTTC
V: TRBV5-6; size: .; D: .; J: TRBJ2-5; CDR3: CASSPIPPGGLKGTQYF; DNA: TGTGCCAGCAGCCCTATACCGCCCGGGGGCCTAAAGGGGACCCAGTACTTC
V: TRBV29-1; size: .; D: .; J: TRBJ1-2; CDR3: CSVAPGALANYGYTF; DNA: TGCAGCGTAGCCCCAGGAGCCCTAGCTAACTATGGCTACACCTTC
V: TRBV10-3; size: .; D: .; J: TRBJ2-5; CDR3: CATHVGDQETQYF; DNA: TGTGCCACCCATGTGGGGGATCAAGAGACCCAGTACTTC
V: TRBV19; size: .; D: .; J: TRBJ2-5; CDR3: CASSMGYTAQQETQYF; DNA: TGTGCCAGTAGTATGGGGTATACAGCTCAGCAAGAGACCCAGTACTTC
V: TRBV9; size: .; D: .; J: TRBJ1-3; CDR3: CASSAIGGDTIYF; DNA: TGTGCCAGCAGCGCAATAGGAGGGGACACCATATATTTT
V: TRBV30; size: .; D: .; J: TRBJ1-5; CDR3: CAWSLHSNQPQHF; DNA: TGTGCCTGGAGCCTCCATAGCAATCAGCCCCAGCATTTT
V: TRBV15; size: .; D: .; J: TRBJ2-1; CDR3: CATSRGVTYNEQFF; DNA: TGTGCCACCAGCAGAGGGGTAACCTACAATGAGCAGTTCTTC
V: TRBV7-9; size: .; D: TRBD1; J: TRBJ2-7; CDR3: CASSLNRGYEQYF; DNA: TGTGCCAGCAGCTTAAACAGGGGGTACGAGCAGTACTTC
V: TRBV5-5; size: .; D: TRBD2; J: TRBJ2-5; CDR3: CASSLGGLAWETQYF; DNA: TGTGCCAGCAGCTTGGGGGGACTAGCGTGGGAGACCCAGTACTTC
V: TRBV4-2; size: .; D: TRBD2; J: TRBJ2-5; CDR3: CASSPGLAGIQETQYF; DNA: TGTGCCAGCAGCCCGGGACTAGCGGGGATACAAGAGACCCAGTACTTC
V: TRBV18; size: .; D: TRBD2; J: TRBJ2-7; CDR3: CASSPQLAGDYEQYF; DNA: TGTGCCAGCTCACCCCAACTAGCGGGGGACTACGAGCAGTACTTC
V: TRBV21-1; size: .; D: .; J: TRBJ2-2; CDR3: CALAPRGYLAGELFF; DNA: TGTGCCCTTGCCCCGCGGGGGTATCTTGCCGGGGAGCTGTTTTTT
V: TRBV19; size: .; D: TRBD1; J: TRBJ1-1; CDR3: CASSRDRGGEAFF; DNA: TGTGCCAGTAGTAGGGACAGGGGTGGTGAAGCTTTCTTT
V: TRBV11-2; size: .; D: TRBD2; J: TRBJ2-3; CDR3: CASSLGTSVF; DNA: TGTGCCAGCAGCCTGGGGACTAGCGTGTTT
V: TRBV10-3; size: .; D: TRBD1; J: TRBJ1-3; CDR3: CAIRGQAHSGNTIYF; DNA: TGTGCCATTAGAGGACAGGCCCACTCTGGAAACACCATATATTTT
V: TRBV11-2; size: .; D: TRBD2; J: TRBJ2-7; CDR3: CASSPPGLAGAEQYF; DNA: TGTGCCAGCAGCCCCCCGGGACTAGCGGGGGCCGAGCAGTACTTC
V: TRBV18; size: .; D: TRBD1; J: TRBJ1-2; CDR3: CASSSTGQGANYGYTF; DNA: TGTGCCAGCTCCTCTACTGGACAGGGGGCTAACTATGGCTACACCTTC
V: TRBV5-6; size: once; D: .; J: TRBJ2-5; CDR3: CASSNWGTSWETQYF; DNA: TGTGCCAGCAGCAATTGGGGCACTAGCTGGGAGACCCAGTACTTC
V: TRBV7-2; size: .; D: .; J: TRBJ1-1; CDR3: CASSLVGTGTNTEAFF; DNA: TGTGCCAGCAGCTTAGTAGGTACAGGGACAAACACTGAAGCTTTCTTT
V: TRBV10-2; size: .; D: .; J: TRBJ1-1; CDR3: CASRSGALNTEAFF; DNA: TGCGCCAGCAGGAGCGGGGCACTGAACACTGAAGCTTTCTTT
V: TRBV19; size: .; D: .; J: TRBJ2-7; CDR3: CASSIVETDEQYF; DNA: TGTGCCAGTAGTATAGTTGAGACAGACGAGCAGTACTTC
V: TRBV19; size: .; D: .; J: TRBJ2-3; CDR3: CASSKGQPTLGTDTQYF; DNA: TGTGCCAGTAGTAAGGGACAACCCACTCTCGGCACAGATACGCAGTATTTT
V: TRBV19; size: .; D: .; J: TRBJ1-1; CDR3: CASSIVGGGHTEAFF; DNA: TGTGCCAGTAGTATAGTAGGGGGAGGTCACACTGAAGCTTTCTTT
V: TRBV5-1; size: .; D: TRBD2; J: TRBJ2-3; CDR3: CASRPSGGSVDTQYF; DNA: TGCGCCAGCAGACCTAGCGGGGGGTCCGTGGATACGCAGTATTTT
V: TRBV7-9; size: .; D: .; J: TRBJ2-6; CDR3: CASSLGLSGANVLTF; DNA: TGTGCCAGCAGCTTGGGGCTATCTGGGGCCAACGTCCTGACTTTC
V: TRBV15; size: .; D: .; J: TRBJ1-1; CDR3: CATSREGSSGSEAFF; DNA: TGTGCCACCAGCAGAGAAGGGTCCTCCGGATCTGAAGCTTTCTTT
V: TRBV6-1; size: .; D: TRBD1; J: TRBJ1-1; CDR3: CASSEAHRGAFF; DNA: TGTGCCAGCAGTGAAGCCCACAGGGGAGCTTTCTTT
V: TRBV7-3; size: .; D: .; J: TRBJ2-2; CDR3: CASRNRNTGELFF; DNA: TGTGCCAGCAGAAACAGGAACACCGGGGAGCTGTTTTTT
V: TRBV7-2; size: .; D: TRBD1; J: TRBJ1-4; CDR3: CASSPRTGSPEKLFF; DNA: TGTGCCAGCAGCCCCCGGACAGGGAGTCCGGAAAAACTGTTTTTT
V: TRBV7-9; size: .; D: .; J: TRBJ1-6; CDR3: CASSLGSGGAPLHF; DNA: TGTGCCAGCAGCTTAGGGTCCGGGGGTGCACCCCTCCACTTT
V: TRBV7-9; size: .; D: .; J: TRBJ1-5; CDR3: CASTAGNQPQHF; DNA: TGTGCCAGCACCGCGGGCAATCAGCCCCAGCATTTT
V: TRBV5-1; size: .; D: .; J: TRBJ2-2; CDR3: CASSLAHQNTGELFF; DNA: TGCGCCAGCAGCTTGGCACACCAGAACACCGGGGAGCTGTTTTTT
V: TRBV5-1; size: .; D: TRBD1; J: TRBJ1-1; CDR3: CASSKRRGDTEAFF; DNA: TGCGCCAGCAGCAAACGCAGGGGGGACACTGAAGCTTTCTTT
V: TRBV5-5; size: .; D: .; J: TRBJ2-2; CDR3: CASSLRTPNTGELFF; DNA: TGTGCCAGCAGCTTGAGGACACCGAACACCGGGGAGCTGTTTTTT
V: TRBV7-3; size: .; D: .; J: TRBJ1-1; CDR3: CASSERWNTEAFF; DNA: TGTGCCAGCAGCGAACGGTGGAACACTGAAGCTTTCTTT
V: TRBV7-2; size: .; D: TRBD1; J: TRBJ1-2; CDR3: CASSLGGGGAGYGYTF; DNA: TGTGCCAGCAGCTTAGGGGGAGGGGGCGCTGGCTATGGCTACACCTTC
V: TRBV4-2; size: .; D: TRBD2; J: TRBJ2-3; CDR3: CASSPPGLAGATDTQYF; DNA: TGTGCCAGCAGCCCCCCGGGACTAGCGGGGGCCACAGATACGCAGTATTTT
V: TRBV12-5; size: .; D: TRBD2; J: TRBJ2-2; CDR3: CATTSGGLNTGELFF; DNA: TGTGCCACGACTAGCGGGGGACTAAACACCGGGGAGCTGTTTTTT
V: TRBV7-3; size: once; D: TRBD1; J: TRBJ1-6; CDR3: CASSLAGTVGSPLHF; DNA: TGTGCCAGCAGCTTAGCGGGGACAGTCGGTTCACCCCTCCACTTT
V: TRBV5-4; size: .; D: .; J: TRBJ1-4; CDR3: CASRPGGPTNEKLFF; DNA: TGTGCCAGCAGGCCTGGCGGGCCGACTAATGAAAAACTGTTTTTT
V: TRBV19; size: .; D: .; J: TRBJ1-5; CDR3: CASSTLGSGATNQPQHF; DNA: TGTGCCAGTAGCACGCTGGGCTCAGGGGCCACAAATCAGCCCCAGCATTTT
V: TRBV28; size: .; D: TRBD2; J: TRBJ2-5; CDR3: CASRSTSGGKTQYF; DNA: TGTGCCAGCAGGTCAACTAGCGGGGGGAAGACCCAGTACTTC
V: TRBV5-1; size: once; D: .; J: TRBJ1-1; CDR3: CASSLTTGGAWNTEAFF; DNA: TGCGCCAGCAGCTTGACGACGGGGGGCGCGTGGAACACTGAAGCTTTCTTT
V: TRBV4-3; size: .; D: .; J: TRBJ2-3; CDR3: CASSQDVSTDTQYF; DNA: TGCGCCAGCAGCCAAGACGTTAGCACAGATACGCAGTATTTT
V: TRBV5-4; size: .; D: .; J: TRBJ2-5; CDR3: CASSPLERRETQYF; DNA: TGTGCCAGCAGCCCCCTCGAGAGGAGGGAGACCCAGTACTTC
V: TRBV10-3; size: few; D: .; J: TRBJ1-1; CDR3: CAISDLLEAFF; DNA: TGTGCCATCAGTGACCTCCTGGAAGCTTTCTTT
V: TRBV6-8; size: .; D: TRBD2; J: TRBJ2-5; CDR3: CASRSGTSGGALDETQYF; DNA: TGTGCCAGCAGGTCCGGGACTAGCGGGGGGGCCTTGGATGAGACCCAGTACTTC